This T cell receptor beta chain emerged from a study of blood T cells in healthy people across ages. They isolated at least 6 million PBMCs from each sample. This CDR3 comprises 15 residues. CDR1 is SEHNR and CDR2 is FQNEAQ in the germline V gene (reference sequence). It was with a sample-barcoded 5' primer and a J-beta primer mix that a second PCR of roughly 7 to 11 cycles was run. Each TCR beta cDNA got a 12-nucleotide random molecular identifier. TCRdb re-called the 5' RACE reads through MiXCR, storing one row per CDR3 protein. Of some 760,000 distinct CDR3 sequences listed, around 25% were seen once; the top ten hold roughly 9%. The sample was also linked to a second study, of T cells of mothers and their children. That study reports: About 3 million TCR beta reads per child versus over 8 million per mother.

This chain joins TRBV7-9 and TRBJ2-7; D could derive from TRBD1 or TRBD2 (5 bases each). The end of the DNA fits TRBJ2-5 better, so the J call may be wrong. Sequenced material: blood. This TCR derives from a boy aged 5-17 years in good health. Here the CDR3 reads CASSPLGENWETQYF. The CDR3 bases are TGTGCCAGCAGCCCATTGGGGGAAAATTGGGAGACCCAGTACTTC.